Here is one TCR beta chain with its context. Its antigen is undetermined. This sample is part of a study of shared clonotypes between healthy human individuals. Findings and limits, study-wide: Larger richness was generally estimated for naive than memory subsets. Compared with clonotypes that all four donors shared, non-shared clonotypes had lower generation probabilities.

The germline V gene has CDR1 SEHNR and CDR2 FQNEAQ (reference sequence). Trimming took 5 bases from V and 0 from J; bases not matched to a gene: 10. This CDR3 has 17 residues. Nashville, Tennessee was home to all donors, who were Caucasian adults. Genomic DNA belonging to each subset was distributed in equal measure over several immunoSEQ plates. Sequencing was performed with immunoSEQ multiplex PCR; in TCRdb, only in-frame clones are kept and a portion is missing. Of 780,000 or so clones listed, just under 75% are singletons. The sample consisted of memory CD4+ T cells sorted from blood. The sample's subset: CD45RA-negative fraction. V gene TRBV7-9 combines with J gene TRBJ1-5; 7 bases align to TRBD1. The sequence was collected from a woman in her thirties in good health. CDR3 loop: CASSQDDRAYSNQPQHF. In DNA form, the CDR3 reads TGTGCCAGCAGCCAAGACGACAGGGCCTATAGCAATCAGCCCCAGCATTTT.